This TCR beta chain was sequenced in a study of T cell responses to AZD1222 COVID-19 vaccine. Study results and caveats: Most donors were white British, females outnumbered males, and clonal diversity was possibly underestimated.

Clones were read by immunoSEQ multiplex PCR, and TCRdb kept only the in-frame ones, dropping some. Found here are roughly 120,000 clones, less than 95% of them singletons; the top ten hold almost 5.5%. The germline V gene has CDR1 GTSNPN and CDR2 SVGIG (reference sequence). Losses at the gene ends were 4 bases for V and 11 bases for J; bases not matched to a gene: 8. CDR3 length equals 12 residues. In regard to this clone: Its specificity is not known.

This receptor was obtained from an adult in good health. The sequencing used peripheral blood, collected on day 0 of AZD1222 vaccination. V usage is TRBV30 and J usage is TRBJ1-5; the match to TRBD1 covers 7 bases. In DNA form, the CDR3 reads TGTGCCTGGAAAAACCCAGGGGGGACCCAGCATTTT. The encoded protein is CAWKNPGGTQHF.